This T cell receptor (beta chain) was retrieved from a study of control samples from healthy donors and cancer patients (dated by TCRdb to the early 2020s). Concerning this clone itself: Its specific antigen is unknown. No base qualities exist here, and no much larger clone lies one base off it.

Based on the germline V gene, the CDR1 and CDR2 sequences are SGHRS and YFSETQ. V ends up 3 bases short and J 7 bases short, with an unmatched junction base count of 12. The cysteine opens and the phenylalanine closes a CDR3 of 16 amino acids. Kept here is only the CDR3 DNA, which spans 48 bases and is read in frame from base 1. Libraries were constructed by the immunoSEQ multiplex PCR assay. TCRdb took this table from immuneACCESS and kept in-frame rearrangements with V and J called. Such tables lack part of the clones; where checked against another copy, unresolved V genes explain under half of the gap, and the rest is unexplained. The sample data list over 100,000 clones, and 92% of these were observed just once. The biggest ten clones account for roughly 1.9% of the sample.

Sequences were obtained from blood. This receptor chain uses TRBV5-1 and TRBJ2-7; 11 nucleotides in the junction match TRBD2. This clonotype was sampled from a woman in her forties or fifties in good health. At the DNA level, the sequence is TGCGCCAGCAGCTCGAGAGAAACTAGCGGGAGTGATGAGCAGTACTTC. It translates as CASSSRETSGSDEQYF.